The 3 T cell receptor beta chains given below trace back to one sample, sequenced in a study of blood T cell repertoires in COVID-19. Generated by immunoSEQ multiplex PCR, the TCRdb table keeps only in-frame clones and is missing some. The sample shows about 90,000 clones, roughly 88% of them seen only once. The sequenced material came from peripheral blood. These receptor sequences come from a man aged 55 to 70 with acute or convalescent COVID-19.

This chain links TRBV11-2 with TRBJ2-7; 10 bases fit TRBD2. The CDR3 runs to 15 residues. From germline, CDR1 is SGHAT and CDR2 FQNNGV. The J segment lost 0 bases and the V segment lost 5 bases, leaving 4 bases of the junction unmatched. The CDR3 bases are TGTGCCAGCAGCGCTGGACTAGCGGACTCCTACGAGCAGTACTTC. It yields the protein CASSAGLADSYEQYF.

Notes on this clone: This CDR3 is also generated by other DNA sequences in the sample. The chain couples TRBV24-1 to TRBJ2-5; 7 bases line up with TRBD1. CDR1 and CDR2 (germline): KGHDR, SFDVKD. This CDR3 contains 14 residues. Trimming removed 4 bases from V and 3 bases from J; junction bases left unmatched: 4. CDR3 sequence (DNA): TGTGCCACCAGTGACCCAACAGGGGAAGAGACCCAGTACTTC. Its protein is CATSDPTGEETQYF.

The rearrangement joins TRBV6-2 or TRBV6-3 to TRBJ1-2, with 9 bases that match TRBD1. CDR3 size: 15 residues. Germline trimming cut 1 base from V and 3 bases from J; bases unmatched to any gene: 3. Per germline, CDR1 MNHEY and CDR2 SVGEGT. The CDR3 spells CASSYLRTGDYGYTF. The CDR3 region has the DNA TGTGCCAGCAGTTACTTACGGACAGGGGACTATGGCTACACCTTC.